These 14 T cell receptor beta chains share one sample of origin, sequenced in a study of cytomegalovirus exposure and HLA in healthy donors. Researchers ran the PCR with 60 Vbeta and 13 Jbeta primers. This table comes from immunoSEQ multiplex PCR, and its TCRdb copy is limited to in-frame clones, with some not included. The sample holds roughly 86,000 clones, 60% to 80% seen once. Sequencing was done on a sample of PBMCs. Source of these receptors: a female donor in good health and CMV-seronegative.

The chain uses TRBV11-2 and TRBJ2-1, with no clear D. V was cut by 3 bases and J by 5 bases, with 8 bases left in between. In germline, CDR1 is SGHAT, CDR2 FQNNGV. The CDR3 consists of 13 residues. The CDR3 spells CASSLGEDNEQFF. CDR3 bases: TGTGCCAGCAGCTTGGGTGAGGACAATGAGCAGTTCTTC.

The chain recombines TRBV11-2 with TRBJ2-5; D might be TRBD2 (6 bases). CDR1 SGHAT and CDR2 FQNNGV come from the germline V gene. This CDR3 is built from 14 residues. With 5 bases removed from V and 4 bases from J, the gap between germline ends came to 14 bases. CDR3 sequence (DNA): TGTGCCAGCAGCCAAATGGAGGGTTCAGAGACCCAGTACTTC. Protein product: CASSQMEGSETQYF.

V and J are TRBV5-6 and TRBJ2-7; TRBD2 aligns across 10 bases. This CDR3 comprises 17 residues. Germline CDR1 is SGHDT and CDR2 is YYEEEE. With 2 bases clipped from V and 3 bases from J, the junction kept 11 bases outside the gene matches. In DNA, the CDR3 is TGTGCCAGCAGCTTATGGACTAGCGGAGCCGCTTTCTACGAGCAGTACTTC. Protein: CASSLWTSGAAFYEQYF.

This clone was counted a single time. The chain carries TRBV5-1 and TRBJ2-7; no definite D call. Per the germline V gene, CDR1 is SGHRS and CDR2 is YFSETQ. This CDR3 has 13 residues. With 4 bases removed from V and 0 bases from J, the gap between germline ends came to 8 bases. CDR3 residues: CASSGDNSYEQYF. The CDR3 DNA sequence: TGCGCCAGCAGCGGCGACAACTCCTACGAGCAGTACTTC.

The chain employs TRBV19 and TRBJ2-7; 9 nucleotides agree with TRBD1. CDR1 is LNHDA and CDR2 is SQIVND in the germline V gene (reference sequence). With V trimmed by 9 bases and J by 3 bases, 12 bases remained unmatched. The CDR3 is made up of 15 amino acids. The CDR3 DNA is TGTGCCAGCACAATGAGGGGACAGGGAAGCTACGAGCAGTACTTC. It specifies CASTMRGQGSYEQYF.

This chain connects TRBV5-6 to TRBJ1-5, with TRBD1 matching over 7 bases. CDR3 size: 16 residues. The ends lost 1 base at V and 0 bases at J; junction bases unmatched: 4. CDR1 is SGHDT, CDR2 YYEEEE, per germline. The CDR3 here is CASSLNRGLSNQPQHF. The DNA for the CDR3 is TGTGCCAGCAGCTTGAACAGGGGACTTAGCAATCAGCCCCAGCATTTT.

V gene TRBV9 combines with J gene TRBJ2-5; 7 bases are a match to TRBD2. Germline values: CDR1 SGDLS, CDR2 YYNGEE. The CDR3 totals 14 residues. The V and J ends lost 1 base and 0 bases, in that order; junction bases with no gene match: 0. CDR3 DNA: TGTGCCAGCAGCGTAAGCGGGGACCAAGAGACCCAGTACTTC. Translating gives CASSVSGDQETQYF.

The rearrangement joins TRBV7-2 to TRBJ1-5; perhaps TRBD1 as D (5 bases). V gave up 2 bases and J gave up 7 bases, with 9 bases separating them. Germline V gene data show CDR1 as SGHTA and CDR2 as FQGNSA. The CDR3 has 13 amino acids. CDR3 amino acids: CASSLQGLQPQHF. The CDR3 nucleotides read TGTGCCAGCAGCTTACAGGGTTTGCAGCCCCAGCATTTT.

The rearrangement links TRBV27 to TRBJ2-3, with D unclear. The V gene's germline CDR1 is MNHEY and CDR2 SMNVEV (reference sequence). The CDR3 totals 15 residues. V lost 0 bases, J lost 0 bases, and 7 bases lay in between. The CDR3 spells CASSLSASSTDTQYF. DNA for the CDR3: TGTGCCAGCAGTTTATCGGCCAGTAGCACAGATACGCAGTATTTT.

The rearrangement joins TRBV7-8 to TRBJ1-3; D is perhaps TRBD1 (5 bases). This CDR3 region has 15 residues. The germline V and J ends were trimmed by 5 bases and 0 bases, with 11 bases remaining between them. CDR1 SGHVS and CDR2 FQNEAQ come from the germline V gene. The DNA for the CDR3 is TGTGCCAGCAGCGACACAGGTTACTCTGGAAACACCATATATTTT. It yields the protein CASSDTGYSGNTIYF. Full variable domain (outside the CDR3, taken from reference TRBV7-8 and TRBJ1-3): GAGVSQSPRYKVAKRGQDVALRCDPISGHVSLFWYQQALGQGPEFLTYFQNEAQLDKSGLPSDRFFAERPEGSVSTLKIQRTQQEDSAVYLCASSDTGYSGNTIYFGEGSWLTVV.

The rearrangement joins TRBV7-2 to TRBJ2-1, with D possibly TRBD2 on 6 matching bases. V shed 5 bases and J shed 7 bases, with 9 bases lying between them. There are 12 residues in the CDR3. Germline loops: CDR1 SGHTA, CDR2 FQGNSA. The CDR3 protein is CASSVGGNEQFF. The CDR3 DNA reads TGTGCCAGCAGCGTCGGGGGAAATGAGCAGTTCTTC. The whole variable domain, remainder taken from reference TRBV7-2 and TRBJ2-1, is GAGVSQSPSNKVTEKGKDVELRCDPISGHTALYWYRQSLGQGLEFLIYFQGNSAPDKSGLPSDRFSAERTGGSVSTLTIQRTQQEDSAVYLCASSVGGNEQFFGPGTRLTVL.

This chain links TRBV18 with TRBJ2-7; 8 bases fit TRBD2. Per the germline V gene, CDR1 is KGHSH and CDR2 is LQKENI. The CDR3 sequence is 14 residues long. Germline trimming cut 5 bases from V and 4 bases from J; bases unmatched to any gene: 7. The CDR3 sequence is CASSGGTREYEQYF. In DNA, the CDR3 is TGTGCCAGCTCAGGCGGGACTAGGGAATACGAGCAGTACTTC. Drawing the rest from reference TRBV18 and TRBJ2-7, the complete variable domain is NAGVMQNPRHLVRRRGQEARLRCSPMKGHSHVYWYRQLPEEGLKFMVYLQKENIIDESGMPKERFSAEFPKEGPSILRIQQVVRGDSAAYFCASSGGTREYEQYFGPGTRLTVT.

Turning to this clone: The junction differs from germline at one of its ends, possibly a read error. V and J are TRBV27 and TRBJ2-7; 8 bases fit TRBD1. Germline V gives CDR1 MNHEY, CDR2 SMNVEV (reference sequence). The CDR3 is 15 amino acids. For the CDR3, the DNA is TGTGCCGGCAGTTTCTCCAGGGGGCGCAGATACGAGCAGTACTTC. This sequence encodes CAGSFSRGRRYEQYF.

V gene TRBV14 combines with J gene TRBJ2-2; D is ambiguous. Germline CDR1 SGHDN, CDR2 FVKESK. The CDR3 is 15 amino acids. V was trimmed by 1 base and J by 5 bases, leaving 11 bases between them. The CDR3 nucleotides read TGTGCCAGCAGCCAAGGGGCTGGGTATACCGGGGAGCTGTTTTTT. It encodes CASSQGAGYTGELFF.